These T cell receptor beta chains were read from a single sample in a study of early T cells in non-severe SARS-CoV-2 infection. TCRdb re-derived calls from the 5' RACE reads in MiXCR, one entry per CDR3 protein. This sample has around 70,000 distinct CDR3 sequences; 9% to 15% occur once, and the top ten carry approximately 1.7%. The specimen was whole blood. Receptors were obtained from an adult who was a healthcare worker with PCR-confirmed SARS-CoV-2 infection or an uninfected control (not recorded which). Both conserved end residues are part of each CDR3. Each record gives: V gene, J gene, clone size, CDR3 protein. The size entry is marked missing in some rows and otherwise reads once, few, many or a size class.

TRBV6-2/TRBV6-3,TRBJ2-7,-,CASRLRPSYEQYF
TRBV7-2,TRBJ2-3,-,CASSLTRGGTQYF
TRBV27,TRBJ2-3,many,CASSLASTDTQYF
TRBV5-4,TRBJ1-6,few,CASSYGTDGAPLHF
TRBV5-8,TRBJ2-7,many,CASSFTDRPASQYF
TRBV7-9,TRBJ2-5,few,CASSFMSAPPETQYF
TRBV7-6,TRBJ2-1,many,CASSPWLASYNEQFF
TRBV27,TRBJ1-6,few,CASSFLPPYNSPLHF
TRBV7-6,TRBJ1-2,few,CASSLDPVYGYTF
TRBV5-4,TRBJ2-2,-,CASSLGRGPGPGELFF
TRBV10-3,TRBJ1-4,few,CAKYRDEKLFF
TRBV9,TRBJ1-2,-,CASSPRAQGNYGYTF
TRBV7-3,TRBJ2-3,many,CASSLTRGNTDTQYF